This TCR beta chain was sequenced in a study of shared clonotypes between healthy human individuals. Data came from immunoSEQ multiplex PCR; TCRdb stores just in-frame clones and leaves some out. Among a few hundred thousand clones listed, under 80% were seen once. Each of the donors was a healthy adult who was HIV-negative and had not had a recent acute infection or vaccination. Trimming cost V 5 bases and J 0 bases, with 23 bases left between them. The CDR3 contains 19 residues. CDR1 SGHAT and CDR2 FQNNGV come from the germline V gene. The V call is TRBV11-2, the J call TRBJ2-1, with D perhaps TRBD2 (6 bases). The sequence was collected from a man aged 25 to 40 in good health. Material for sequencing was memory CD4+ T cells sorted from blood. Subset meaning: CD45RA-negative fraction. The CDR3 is CASSRGGTHSPSSYNEQFF. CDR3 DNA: TGTGCCAGCAGCCGCGGCGGGACCCACTCCCCGAGCTCCTACAATGAGCAGTTCTTC.